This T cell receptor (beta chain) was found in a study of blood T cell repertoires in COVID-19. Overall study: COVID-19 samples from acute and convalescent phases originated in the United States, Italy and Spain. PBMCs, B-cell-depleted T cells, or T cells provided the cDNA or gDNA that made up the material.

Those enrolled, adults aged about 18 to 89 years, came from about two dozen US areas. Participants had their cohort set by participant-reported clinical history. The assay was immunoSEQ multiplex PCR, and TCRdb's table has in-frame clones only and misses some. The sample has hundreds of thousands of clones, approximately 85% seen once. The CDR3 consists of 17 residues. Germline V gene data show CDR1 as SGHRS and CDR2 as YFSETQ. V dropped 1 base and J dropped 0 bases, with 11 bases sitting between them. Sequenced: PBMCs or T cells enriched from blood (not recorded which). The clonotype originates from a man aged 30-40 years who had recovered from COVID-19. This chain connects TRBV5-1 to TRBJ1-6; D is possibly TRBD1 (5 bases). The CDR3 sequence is CASSLQGSSSYNSPLHF. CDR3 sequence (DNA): TGCGCCAGCAGCTTGCAGGGCAGCAGCTCCTATAATTCACCCCTCCACTTT.